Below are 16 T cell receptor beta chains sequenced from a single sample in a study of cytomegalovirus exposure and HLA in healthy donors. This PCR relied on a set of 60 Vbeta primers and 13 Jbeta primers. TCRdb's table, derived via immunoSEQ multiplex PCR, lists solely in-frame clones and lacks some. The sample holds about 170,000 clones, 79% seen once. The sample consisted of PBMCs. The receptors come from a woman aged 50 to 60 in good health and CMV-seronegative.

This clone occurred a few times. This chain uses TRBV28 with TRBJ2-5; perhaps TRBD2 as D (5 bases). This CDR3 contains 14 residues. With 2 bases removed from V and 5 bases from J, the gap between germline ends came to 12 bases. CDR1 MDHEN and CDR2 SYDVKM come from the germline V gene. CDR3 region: CASSLVGSQETQYF. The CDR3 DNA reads TGTGCCAGCAGTTTAGTAGGGAGTCAGGAGACCCAGTACTTC.

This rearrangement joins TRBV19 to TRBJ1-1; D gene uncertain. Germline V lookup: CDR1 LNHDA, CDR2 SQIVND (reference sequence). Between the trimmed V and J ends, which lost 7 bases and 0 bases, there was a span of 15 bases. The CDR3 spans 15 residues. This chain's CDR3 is CASTPEGLMNTEAFF. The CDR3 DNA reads TGTGCCAGTACCCCCGAGGGCCTTATGAACACTGAAGCTTTCTTT.

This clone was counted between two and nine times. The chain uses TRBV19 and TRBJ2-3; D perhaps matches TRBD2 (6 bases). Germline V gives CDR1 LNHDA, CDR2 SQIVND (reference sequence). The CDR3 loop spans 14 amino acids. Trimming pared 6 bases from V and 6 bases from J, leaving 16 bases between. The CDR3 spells CASRTVAAGDTQYF. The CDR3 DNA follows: TGTGCCAGTAGAACAGTAGCGGCGGGGGATACGCAGTATTTT. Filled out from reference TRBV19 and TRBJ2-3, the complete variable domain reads DGGITQSPKYLFRKEGQNVTLSCEQNLNHDAMYWYRQDPGQGLRLIYYSQIVNDFQKGDIAEGYSVSREKKESFPLTVTSAQKNPTAFYLCASRTVAAGDTQYFGPGTRLTVL.

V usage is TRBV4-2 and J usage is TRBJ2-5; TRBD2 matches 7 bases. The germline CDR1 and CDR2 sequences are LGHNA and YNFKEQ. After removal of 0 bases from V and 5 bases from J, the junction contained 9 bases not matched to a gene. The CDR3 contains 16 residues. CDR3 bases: TGTGCCAGCAGCCAAGATCGGCGCGGGGGAGGGGAGACCCAGTACTTC. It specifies CASSQDRRGGGETQYF.

The CDR3 sequence: CASSSQVTGETQYF. Here the CDR3 DNA reads TGTGCCAGCAGTTCCCAGGTAACAGGAGAGACCCAGTACTTC. The chain employs TRBV28 and TRBJ2-5; weak D call: TRBD1 (5 bases). This CDR3 region has 14 residues. Germline lookup yields CDR1 MDHEN and CDR2 SYDVKM. Trimming cost V 4 bases and J 4 bases, with 13 bases left between them.

This chain's CDR3 is CAISESGLAGSPREQYF. The DNA of the CDR3 is TGTGCCATCAGTGAGTCGGGACTAGCGGGATCCCCTCGCGAGCAGTACTTC. The chain employs TRBV10-3 and TRBJ2-7, with TRBD2 matching 13 bases. The length of the CDR3 is 17 residues. Germline V gene sequence: CDR1 ENHRY, CDR2 SYGVKD. V dropped 0 bases and J dropped 6; count of bases not matched to a gene: 8.

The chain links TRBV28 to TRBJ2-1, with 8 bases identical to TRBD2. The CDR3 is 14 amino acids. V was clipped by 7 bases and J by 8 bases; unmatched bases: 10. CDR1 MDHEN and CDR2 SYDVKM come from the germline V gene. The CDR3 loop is CASTRGGAGHEQFF. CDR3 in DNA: TGTGCCAGCACCCGGGGGGGTGCTGGCCATGAGCAGTTCTTC.

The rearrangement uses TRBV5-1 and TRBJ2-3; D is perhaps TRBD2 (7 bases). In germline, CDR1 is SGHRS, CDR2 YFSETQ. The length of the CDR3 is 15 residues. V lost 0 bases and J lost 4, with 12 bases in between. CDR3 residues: CASSLAGGRADTQYF. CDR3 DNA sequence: TGCGCCAGCAGCTTGGCGGGGGGCCGGGCAGATACGCAGTATTTT.

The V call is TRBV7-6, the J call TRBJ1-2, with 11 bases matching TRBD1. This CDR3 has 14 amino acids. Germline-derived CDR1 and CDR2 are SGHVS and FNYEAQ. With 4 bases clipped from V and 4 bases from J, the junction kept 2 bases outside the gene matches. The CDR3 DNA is TGTGCCAGCAGCTCGGGACAGGGGGTCTATGGCTACACCTTC. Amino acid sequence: CASSSGQGVYGYTF.

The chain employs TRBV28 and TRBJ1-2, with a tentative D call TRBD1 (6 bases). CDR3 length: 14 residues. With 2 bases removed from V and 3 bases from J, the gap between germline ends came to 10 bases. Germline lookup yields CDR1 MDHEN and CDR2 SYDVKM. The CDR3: CASSLLSGDYGYTF. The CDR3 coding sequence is TGTGCCAGCAGTTTACTATCAGGGGACTATGGCTACACCTTC.

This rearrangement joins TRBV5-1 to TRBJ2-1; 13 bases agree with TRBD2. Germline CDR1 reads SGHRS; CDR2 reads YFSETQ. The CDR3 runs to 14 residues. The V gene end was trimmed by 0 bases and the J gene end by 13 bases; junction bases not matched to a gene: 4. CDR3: CASSLGLAGGGQFF. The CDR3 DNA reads TGCGCCAGCAGCTTGGGACTAGCGGGAGGTGGACAGTTCTTC.

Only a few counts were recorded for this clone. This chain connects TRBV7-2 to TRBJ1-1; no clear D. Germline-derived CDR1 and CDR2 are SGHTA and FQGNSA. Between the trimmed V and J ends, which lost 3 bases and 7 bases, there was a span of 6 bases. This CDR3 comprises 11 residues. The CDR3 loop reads CASSLGSEAFF. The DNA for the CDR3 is TGTGCCAGCAGCTTGGGCAGTGAAGCTTTCTTT.

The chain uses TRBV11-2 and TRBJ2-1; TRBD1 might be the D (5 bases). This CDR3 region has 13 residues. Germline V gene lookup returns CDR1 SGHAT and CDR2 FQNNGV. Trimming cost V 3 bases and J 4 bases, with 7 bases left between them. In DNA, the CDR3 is TGTGCCAGCAGCTTGACAGCTTACAATGAGCAGTTCTTC. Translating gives CASSLTAYNEQFF.

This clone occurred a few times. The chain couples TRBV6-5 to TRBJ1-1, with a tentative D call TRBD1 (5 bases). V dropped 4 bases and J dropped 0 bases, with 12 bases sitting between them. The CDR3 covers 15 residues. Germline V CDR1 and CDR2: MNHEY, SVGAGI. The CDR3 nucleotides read TGTGCCAGCAGTTCGATGGGACTGATGAACACTGAAGCTTTCTTT. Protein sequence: CASSSMGLMNTEAFF.

This CDR3 is CASKSARGRGSQYF. CDR3 nucleotide sequence: TGTGCCAGCAAATCGGCCAGGGGGCGCGGGTCTCAGTACTTC. This sequence joins TRBV6-6 and TRBJ2-4, with 8 bases fitting TRBD1. CDR3 size: 14 residues. Germline V gene data show CDR1 as MNHNY and CDR2 as SVGAGI (reference sequence). The V gene end was trimmed by 7 bases and the J gene end by 12 bases; junction bases not matched to a gene: 14.

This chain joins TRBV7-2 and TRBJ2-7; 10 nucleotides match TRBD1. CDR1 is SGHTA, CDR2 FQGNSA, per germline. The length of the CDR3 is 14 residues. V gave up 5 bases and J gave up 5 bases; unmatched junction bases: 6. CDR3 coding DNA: TGTGCCAGCAGCGATCCGGGACAGGGGAACGAGCAGTACTTC. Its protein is CASSDPGQGNEQYF. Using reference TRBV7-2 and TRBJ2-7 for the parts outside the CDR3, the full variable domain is GAGVSQSPSNKVTEKGKDVELRCDPISGHTALYWYRQSLGQGLEFLIYFQGNSAPDKSGLPSDRFSAERTGGSVSTLTIQRTQQEDSAVYLCASSDPGQGNEQYFGPGTRLTVT.